The present TCR beta chain was sequenced within a study of CD8 T cells in ankylosing spondylitis. This clonotype was detected many times. Its antigen is still unknown. The CDR3 contains 13 residues. Germline values: CDR1 MNHNS, CDR2 SASEGT. V lost 6 bases and J 8 bases, leaving 16 bases between the germline ends. One entry per CDR3 protein, called by TCRdb with MiXCR from the 5' RACE reads. The table includes 450,000 to 550,000 distinct CDR3 sequences, about 5.7% detected once. Study-level points and caveats: Disease-linked clones bore a CD8+ phenotype, appearing relatively rarely in peripheral blood. Ankylosing spondylitis blood appeared to carry a characteristic TCR beta motif of roughly eight highly homologous variants.

The chain carries TRBV6-1 and TRBJ1-2; a weak D match, TRBD1 (5 bases). The receptor was derived from a male donor with ankylosing spondylitis. The sample consisted of blood, either unsorted or a sorted T cell fraction (not recorded which). The DNA for the CDR3 is TGTGCCAGCAGAAATAGGGGACCATCCGGCTACACCTTC. As protein: CASRNRGPSGYTF.